The source of this T cell receptor beta chain is a study of T-cell memory formation after mild COVID-19 listed by TCRdb under 2021. The study in broad terms: TCR sequence clusters from the two donors were found to be largely donor specific. Longitudinal TCRalpha and TCRbeta repertoire sequencing tracked T-cell clones expanding and contracting after mild COVID-19 in a couple of donors. The cohort comprised two young, previously healthy adult volunteers, one female and one male. General conclusions and limits of the study: Only a couple of mild cases were covered by the study, and larger cohorts that include severe cases with pre-infection samples were considered necessary. Contracting CD4+ clones appeared mostly in the CM and EM memory subsets, whereas CD8+ clones were enriched in EMRA. SARS-CoV-2 specificity was not confirmed for the second-wave clones peaking on day 37. Balanced CD4/CD8 phenotypes were observed for clones contracting from day 15 to 85, whereas a bias towards CD4+ was observed for a second wave of clones expanding from day 15 to 37. Some responding clones were found in pre-infection memory, which suggests that pre-existing cross-reactive memory T cells took part in the SARS-CoV-2 response.

Many counts were recorded for this clonotype. Its recognized antigen is unknown. Qualities for individual bases were not recorded, and no much larger clone is one base off. The sequencing machine was an Illumina NovaSeq 6000. TCRalpha and TCRbeta cDNA libraries were built by 5'RACE with constant-segment primers, adding sample barcodes and unique molecular identifiers. RNA was extracted from every sample with Trizol reagent. Library amplification was performed in two PCR steps, and a second sample barcode and Illumina TruSeq adapters were introduced in the second step. Sequencing of the libraries was done on an Illumina NovaSeq, producing 2 x 150 bp paired-end reads. From the authors' description of their analysis: The reads were demultiplexed and collapsed into UMI-guided consensus sequences using migec v1.2.7. Using mixcr v2.1.11, UMI consensuses were aligned to TRA and TRB V and J templates and then assembled into clonotypes. Expanded or contracted clonotypes were those called significant by both edgeR and NoisET, with noise models trained on biological replicates. For edgeR calls, the thresholds were a false discovery rate-adjusted p below 0.01 and a log2 fold-change of 1. As an exploratory analysis of dynamics, max-normalized trajectories of the 1000 most abundant clonotypes were examined with PCA combined with hierarchical clustering. Each responding clone was given a CD4 or CD8 phenotype based on the CD4+ and CD8+ repertoires, which had been sequenced separately. TCRdb redid the processing of the public reads, applying fastp at Q25 and MiXCR, and retained in-frame beta chains. Under each unique CDR3 protein, matching rows form one entry showing the most common genes and DNA. The V and J calls come from TCRdb's annotation, not from the publication. The sample includes hundreds of thousands of distinct CDR3 sequences, with around 15% observed a single time. The top ten clonotypes cover around 22% of the sample.

In the germline V gene (reference sequence), CDR1 corresponds to GTSNPN and CDR2 to SVGIG. V and J are truncated by 1 base and 4 bases respectively, leaving an intervening sequence of 17 bases. Measured from the cysteine to the phenylalanine, the CDR3 is 15 residues long. Of all the DNA, just the CDR3 is kept, 45 bases in frame from base 1. PBMCs were isolated by Ficoll-Paque density gradient centrifugation. The rearranged chain carries TRBV30 and TRBJ2-7, and the D gene may be TRBD2, 5 bases matching. Specimen: PBMCs or a T cell subset sorted from them (not recorded which). This TCR was sampled from a man aged 18-30 years who had mild COVID-19 (a few samples of this study predate the infection). The sample titles of this study are shuffled in the database, so cell type and time point are left out; the donor was told from shared clones. In nucleotide form, the sequence is TGTGCCTGGAGTGCTGGACTCCCAGTGATTTACGAGCAGTACTTC. It translates as CAWSAGLPVIYEQYF.